This is a list of T cell receptor beta chains from one sample in a study of follicular helper T cells after annual influenza vaccination. Some clones are missing from TCRdb's copy, which holds only in-frame ones; the method was immunoSEQ multiplex PCR. Of over 14,000 clones in the sample, around four fifths were seen once. The sequences come from CXCR5- memory CD4+ T cells sorted from blood, collected on the day of influenza vaccination. The receptors here all came from an adult who received the influenza vaccine. The CDR3 runs from the conserved cysteine through the conserved F or W. Each record gives: J gene, clone size, V gene, D gene, CDR3 protein, CDR3 DNA. D genes are given only for firm matches. Not all rows give a size; the values are once, few, many and, for expanded clones, a class.

TRBJ2-3,-,TRBV4-1,-,CASSQDRGVGTDTQYF,TGCGCCAGCAGCCAAGATCGTGGGGTCGGTACAGATACGCAGTATTTT
TRBJ2-3,-,TRBV7-9,-,CASSFRADTQYF,TGTGCCAGCAGCTTCAGGGCAGATACGCAGTATTTT
TRBJ2-1,-,TRBV14,-,CASSQDLGGENNEQFF,TGTGCCAGCAGCCAAGATTTGGGCGGTGAAAACAATGAGCAGTTCTTC
TRBJ2-5,-,TRBV30,-,CAWSVGGSGETQYF,TGTGCCTGGAGTGTGGGGGGCTCCGGGGAGACCCAGTACTTC
TRBJ2-7,-,TRBV7-3,TRBD2,CASSPTATSGVYEQYF,TGTGCCAGCAGCCCCACCGCGACTAGCGGGGTTTACGAGCAGTACTTC
TRBJ2-3,-,TRBV5-4,TRBD2,CASSTGTSPATDTQYF,TGTGCCAGCAGCACCGGGACTAGCCCCGCCACAGATACGCAGTATTTT
TRBJ2-4,-,TRBV5-1,TRBD1,CASSFGAGGRNIQYF,TGCGCCAGCAGCTTTGGAGCAGGGGGCCGAAACATTCAGTACTTC
TRBJ1-5,-,TRBV19,-,CASSLARGLQPQHF,TGTGCCAGTAGCCTCGCCCGGGGGCTACAGCCCCAGCATTTT
TRBJ1-5,-,TRBV28,-,CASSLFFPSNQPQHF,TGTGCCAGCAGTTTATTTTTCCCCAGCAATCAGCCCCAGCATTTT
TRBJ1-2,-,TRBV19,-,CASSGGDGYTF,TGTGCCAGTTCGGGAGGAGATGGCTACACCTTC
TRBJ2-3,-,TRBV19,TRBD2,CASSIWAGGTDTQYF,TGTGCCAGTAGTATTTGGGCGGGGGGAACAGATACGCAGTATTTT
TRBJ1-4,-,TRBV19,-,CASSYRKWEKLFF,TGTGCCAGTAGTTACAGGAAATGGGAAAAACTGTTTTTT
TRBJ1-2,few,TRBV19,TRBD1,CASSTDRGVPYYGYTF,TGTGCCAGTAGTACGGACAGGGGAGTTCCCTACTATGGCTACACCTTC
TRBJ1-6,-,TRBV13,-,CASSLGPDPLHF,TGTGCCAGCAGCTTAGGCCCCGACCCCCTCCACTTT
TRBJ1-5,once,TRBV6-1,TRBD1,CASRQQGASNQPQHF,TGTGCCAGCAGGCAACAGGGGGCCAGCAATCAGCCCCAGCATTTT
TRBJ1-5,-,TRBV5-1,-,CASSFRWCLQGRTQPQHF,TGCGCCAGCAGCTTTCGGTGGTGCCTACAGGGTCGCACTCAGCCCCAGCATTTT
TRBJ2-3,-,TRBV27,-,CASSLSAGADTQYF,TGTGCCAGCAGTTTATCGGCCGGGGCAGATACGCAGTATTTT
TRBJ2-4,-,TRBV7-2,TRBD2,CAGTAGGPGNIQYF,TGTGCCGGTACGGCGGGGGGGCCTGGAAACATTCAGTACTTC
TRBJ2-3,-,TRBV28,-,CASSFFRGSTDTQYF,TGTGCCAGCAGTTTTTTCCGGGGGAGCACAGATACGCAGTATTTT
TRBJ2-3,-,TRBV28,TRBD2,CASSSPLIAGGSTDTQYF,TGTGCCAGCAGTTCTCCTCTTATAGCGGGGGGAAGCACAGATACGCAGTATTTT
TRBJ2-7,-,TRBV30,-,CAWSVLGLFYEQYF,TGTGCCTGGAGTGTACTCGGCCTCTTCTACGAGCAGTACTTC
TRBJ2-5,-,TRBV18,-,CASSPPGKETQYF,TGTGCCAGCTCACCCCCGGGGAAGGAGACCCAGTACTTC
TRBJ1-4,-,TRBV20-1,-,CSAPGGEKLFF,TGCAGTGCCCCAGGAGGGGAAAAACTGTTTTTT
TRBJ1-2,-,TRBV19,TRBD1,CASSIGTTEGASGYTF,TGTGCCAGTAGTATAGGAACGACGGAGGGGGCGTCTGGCTACACCTTC
TRBJ1-5,-,TRBV19,TRBD1,CASGGQGASQPQHF,TGTGCCAGTGGGGGACAGGGGGCGTCTCAGCCCCAGCATTTT
TRBJ1-1,-,TRBV18,TRBD1,CASSPMGQGGTEAFF,TGTGCCAGCTCACCAATGGGACAGGGAGGCACTGAAGCTTTCTTT
TRBJ1-1,-,TRBV11-2,-,CASSFLGAEAFF,TGTGCCAGCAGCTTTTTAGGAGCTGAAGCTTTCTTT
TRBJ2-5,-,TRBV7-8,-,CASSLAGATGETQYF,TGTGCCAGCAGCTTAGCGGGGGCAACGGGAGAGACCCAGTACTTC
TRBJ2-7,-,TRBV11-2,TRBD2,CASSLGSGVSSYEQYF,TGTGCCAGCAGCTTAGGTAGCGGGGTAAGCTCCTACGAGCAGTACTTC
TRBJ1-2,-,TRBV7-2,-,CASSPGRGKSTF,TGTGCCAGCAGCCCCGGCCGCGGGAAGTCCACCTTC
TRBJ2-3,-,TRBV21-1,-,CASSKVNGSADTQYF,TGTGCCAGCAGCAAAGTGAACGGGTCCGCCGATACGCAGTATTTT
TRBJ2-5,-,TRBV5-1,TRBD2,CASSSGLAGGPQETQYF,TGCGCCAGCAGCTCGGGACTAGCGGGGGGGCCCCAAGAGACCCAGTACTTC
TRBJ1-3,-,TRBV7-2,-,CASRPRQASSGNTIYF,TGTGCCAGCAGACCTCGACAGGCGAGCTCTGGAAACACCATATATTTT
TRBJ2-4,-,TRBV30,-,CAGHLKGKNIQYF,TGTGCCGGGCACCTTAAGGGGAAGAACATTCAGTACTTC
TRBJ2-3,-,TRBV28,-,CASSFVIFGGEADTQYF,TGTGCCAGCAGTTTTGTGATTTTTGGGGGCGAAGCAGATACGCAGTATTTT
TRBJ2-3,-,TRBV15,-,CATSRGTATDTQYF,TGTGCCACCAGCAGGGGGACTGCCACAGATACGCAGTATTTT
TRBJ2-2,-,TRBV2,TRBD2,CASSDAGANTGELFF,TGTGCCAGCAGTGATGCGGGGGCGAACACCGGGGAGCTGTTTTTT
TRBJ2-1,-,TRBV28,-,CASSSWGHPRNEQFF,TGTGCCAGCAGTTCGTGGGGCCACCCTAGGAATGAGCAGTTCTTC
TRBJ2-1,-,TRBV6-6,-,CASSFRDPTYNEQFF,TGTGCCAGCAGTTTTAGAGATCCGACCTACAATGAGCAGTTCTTC
TRBJ2-1,-,TRBV5-1,-,CASSWMTNEQFF,TGCGCCAGCAGCTGGATGACCAATGAGCAGTTCTTC
TRBJ1-1,-,TRBV5-1,-,CASSPEPLNTEAFF,TGCGCCAGCAGCCCGGAACCCTTAAACACTGAAGCTTTCTTT
TRBJ2-3,-,TRBV5-6,-,CASRTPGSGTDTQYF,TGTGCCAGCAGGACCCCAGGGAGTGGAACAGATACGCAGTATTTT
TRBJ1-1,-,TRBV30,-,CAWSRRWNTEAFF,TGTGCCTGGAGCCGAAGGTGGAACACTGAAGCTTTCTTT
TRBJ2-3,-,TRBV5-4,TRBD2,CASSWGGTRTDTQYF,TGTGCCAGCAGCTGGGGGGGGACTAGAACAGATACGCAGTATTTT
TRBJ1-2,-,TRBV9,-,CASSGTWNYGYTF,TGTGCCAGCAGCGGGACATGGAACTATGGCTACACCTTC
TRBJ2-1,-,TRBV7-2,-,CASRHSAAGNEQFF,TGTGCCAGCAGGCACTCTGCGGCGGGAAATGAGCAGTTCTTC
TRBJ2-2,-,TRBV4-3,-,CASSPARAGSNTGELFF,TGCGCCAGCAGCCCAGCACGAGCCGGGAGTAACACCGGGGAGCTGTTTTTT